This T cell receptor beta chain emerged from a study of blood T cell repertoires in COVID-19. Study-wide background: Samples representing acute and convalescent COVID-19 were sourced from the United States, Italy and Spain. The cDNA or gDNA used as material had been derived from T cells, B-cell-depleted T cells, or PBMCs.

Germline CDR1 reads MNHNS; CDR2 reads SASEGT. V was pared by 4 bases and J by 6 bases, with 18 bases between. CDR3 length equals 15 residues. As processed by the authors: It was from reference gene primer amplification that nucleated cell counts were estimated. Sequencing was performed with immunoSEQ multiplex PCR; in TCRdb, only in-frame clones are kept and a portion is missing. V and J calls and clone size follow that table, whereas D and trimming were derived from the DNA. The sample lists 150,000 to 200,000 clones; about 83% were seen once. Followed over time, Seattle patients had been enrolled while infection was active.

The rearrangement links TRBV6-1 to TRBJ1-1; D is possibly TRBD1 (6 bases). Material for sequencing was peripheral blood. The TCR comes from a woman between 65 and 79 years old with COVID-19, enrolled during active disease. CDR3 sequence reads: CASSGAGTLLAEAFF. The CDR3, as DNA: TGTGCCAGCAGTGGAGCCGGGACACTCTTGGCTGAAGCTTTCTTT.